This T cell receptor (beta chain) was found in a study of molecular identifiers for immune sequencing clone quantification. Study-wide findings and caveats: For effector cells, clones above 20 RNA copies held over 98% of molecules; for naive cells, under 1%.

TCRdb used MiXCR to reprocess the PCR reads, holding one entry per CDR3 protein. The table has 490,000 or so distinct CDR3 sequences, about 22% seen once; the top ten hold about 0.8%. Regarding this clonotype: Its cognate antigen is unknown. One end of the junction is discordant with germline, which a read error may explain.

Sequenced: naive CD8+ T cells from blood, with Jurkat cell RNA spiked in. Subset given: FACS-sorted CD8+CD4-CCR7+CD45RA+ naive T cells. The source is a human donor in good health. Some libraries in this study had Jurkat cell RNA spiked in.

The CDR3 nucleotides are TGTGCCAGCGCAAAAATAAGGGTGGTTGGCACAGATAGGCAGTATTTT. It codes for CASAKIRVVGTDRQYF. The chain uses TRBV27 and TRBJ2-3, with D unclear. In germline, CDR1 is MNHEY, CDR2 SMNVEV (reference sequence). The CDR3 has 16 amino acids.